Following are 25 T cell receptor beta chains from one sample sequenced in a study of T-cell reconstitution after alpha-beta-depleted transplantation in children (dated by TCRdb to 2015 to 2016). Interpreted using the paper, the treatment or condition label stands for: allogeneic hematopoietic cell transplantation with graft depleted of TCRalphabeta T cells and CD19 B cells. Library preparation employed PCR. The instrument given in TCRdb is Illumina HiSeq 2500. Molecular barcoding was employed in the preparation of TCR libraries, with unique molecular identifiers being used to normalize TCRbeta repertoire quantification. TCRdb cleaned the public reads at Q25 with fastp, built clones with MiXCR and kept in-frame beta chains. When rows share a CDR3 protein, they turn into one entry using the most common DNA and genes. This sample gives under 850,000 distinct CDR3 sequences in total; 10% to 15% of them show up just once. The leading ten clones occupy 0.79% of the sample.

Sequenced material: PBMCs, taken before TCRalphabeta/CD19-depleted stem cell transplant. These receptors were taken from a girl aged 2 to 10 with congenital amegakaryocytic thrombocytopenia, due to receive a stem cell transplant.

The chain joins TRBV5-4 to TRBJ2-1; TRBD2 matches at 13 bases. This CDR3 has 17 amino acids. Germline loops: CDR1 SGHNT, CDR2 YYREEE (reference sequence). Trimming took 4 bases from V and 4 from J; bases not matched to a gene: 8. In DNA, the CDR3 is TGTGCCAGCAGCGGTGGACTAGCGGGAGTCTCGTACAATGAGCAGTTCTTC. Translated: CASSGGLAGVSYNEQFF.

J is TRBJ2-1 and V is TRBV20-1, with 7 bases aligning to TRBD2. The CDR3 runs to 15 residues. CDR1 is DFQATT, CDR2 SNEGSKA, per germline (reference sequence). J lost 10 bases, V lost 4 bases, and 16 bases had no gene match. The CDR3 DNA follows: TGCAGTGCTATTAGCCTAGCGGATTCCCTCGGGGAGCAGTTCTTC. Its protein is CSAISLADSLGEQFF.

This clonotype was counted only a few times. The CDR3 loop is CASSLGTSAFLADTQYF. CDR3 DNA sequence: TGTGCCAGCAGCCTCGGGACTAGCGCTTTCCTCGCAGATACGCAGTATTTT. The rearrangement links TRBV7-9 to TRBJ2-3, with TRBD2 matching over 10 bases. The J segment lost 4 bases and the V segment lost 5 bases, leaving 12 bases of the junction unmatched. CDR1 SEHNR and CDR2 FQNEAQ come from the germline V gene (reference sequence). This CDR3 is 17 amino acids long.

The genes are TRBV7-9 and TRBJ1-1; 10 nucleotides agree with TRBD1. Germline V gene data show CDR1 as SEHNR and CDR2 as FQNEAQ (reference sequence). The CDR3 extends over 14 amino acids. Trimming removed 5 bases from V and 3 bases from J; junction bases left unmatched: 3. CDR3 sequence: CASSGDRGHTEAFF. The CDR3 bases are TGTGCCAGCAGCGGCGACAGGGGGCACACTGAAGCTTTCTTT.

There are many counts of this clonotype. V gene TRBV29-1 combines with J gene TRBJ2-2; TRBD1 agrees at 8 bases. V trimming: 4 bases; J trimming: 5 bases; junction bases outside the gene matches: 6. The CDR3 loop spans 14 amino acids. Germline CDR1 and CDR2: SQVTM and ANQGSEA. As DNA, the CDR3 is TGCAGCGTTGTCGACAGGGGCGAAACCGGGGAGCTGTTTTTT. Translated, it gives CSVVDRGETGELFF.

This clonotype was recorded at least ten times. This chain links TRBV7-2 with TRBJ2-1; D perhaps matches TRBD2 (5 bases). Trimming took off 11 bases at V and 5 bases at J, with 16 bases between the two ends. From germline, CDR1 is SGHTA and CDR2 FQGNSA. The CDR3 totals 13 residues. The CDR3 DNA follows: TGTGCCTCCCTGGACTGGTCCCACAATGAGCAGTTCTTC. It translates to CASLDWSHNEQFF.

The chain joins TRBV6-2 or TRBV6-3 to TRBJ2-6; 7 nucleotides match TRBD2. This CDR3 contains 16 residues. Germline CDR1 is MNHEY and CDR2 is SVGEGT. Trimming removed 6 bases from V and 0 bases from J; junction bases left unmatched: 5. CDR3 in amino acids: CASRGLTTSGANVLTF. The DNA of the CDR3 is TGTGCCAGCAGGGGACTAACCACCTCTGGGGCCAACGTCCTGACTTTC.

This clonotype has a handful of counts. CDR3 residues: CASSRTNLGRSGNTIYF. The CDR3 nucleotides are TGCGCCAGCAGCCGGACCAACTTGGGGAGATCTGGAAACACCATATATTTT. The J gene is TRBJ1-3, the V gene TRBV5-1; no clear D gene. CDR3 length: 17 residues. Deletions cut 4 bases from V and 1 base from J, with 18 bases between. Germline lookup yields CDR1 SGHRS and CDR2 YFSETQ.

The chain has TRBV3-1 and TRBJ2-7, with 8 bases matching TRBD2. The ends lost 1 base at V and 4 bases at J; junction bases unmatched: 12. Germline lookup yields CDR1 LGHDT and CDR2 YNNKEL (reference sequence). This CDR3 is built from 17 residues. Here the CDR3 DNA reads TGTGCCAGCAGCCAAGGAGGACAGACCGGGGGGGATTACGAGCAGTACTTC. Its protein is CASSQGGQTGGDYEQYF.

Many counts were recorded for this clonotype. This CDR3 is CASSLREEAIQYF. DNA for the CDR3: TGTGCCAGCAGTTTAAGGGAGGAGGCGATTCAGTACTTC. V gene TRBV12-3 or TRBV12-4 combines with J gene TRBJ2-7, with D possibly matching TRBD2 (6 bases). The CDR3 has 13 amino acids. The V and J ends lost 2 bases and 10 bases respectively, with 15 bases between them.

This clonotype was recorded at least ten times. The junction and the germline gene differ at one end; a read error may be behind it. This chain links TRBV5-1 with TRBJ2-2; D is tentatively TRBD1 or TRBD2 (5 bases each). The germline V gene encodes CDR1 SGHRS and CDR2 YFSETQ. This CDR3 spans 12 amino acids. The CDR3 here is CASSWGPGELFF. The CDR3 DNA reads TGTGCCAGCTCCTGGGGACCCGGGGAGCTGTTTTTT.

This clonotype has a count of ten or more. This CDR3 reads CASSPERSSYNSPLHF. CDR3 sequence (DNA): TGTGCCAGCAGCCCGGAGAGGAGCTCCTATAATTCACCCCTCCACTTT. The V gene is TRBV7-6, the J gene TRBJ1-6, with D unclear. The CDR3 contains 16 residues. V was trimmed by 5 bases and J by 0 bases, leaving 11 bases between them. The germline V gene encodes CDR1 SGHVS and CDR2 FNYEAQ.

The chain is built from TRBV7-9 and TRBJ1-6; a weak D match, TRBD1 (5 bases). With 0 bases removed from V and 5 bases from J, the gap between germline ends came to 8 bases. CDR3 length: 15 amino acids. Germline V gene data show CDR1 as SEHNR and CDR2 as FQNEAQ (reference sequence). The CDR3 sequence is CASSLARGDNSPLHF. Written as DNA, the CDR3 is TGTGCCAGCAGCTTAGCGCGAGGGGATAATTCACCCCTCCACTTT. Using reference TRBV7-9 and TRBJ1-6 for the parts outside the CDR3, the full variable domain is DTGVSQNPRHKITKRGQNVTFRCDPISEHNRLYWYRQTLGQGPEFLTYFQNEAQLEKSRLLSDRFSAERPKGSFSTLEIQRTEQGDSAMYLCASSLARGDNSPLHFGNGTRLTVT.

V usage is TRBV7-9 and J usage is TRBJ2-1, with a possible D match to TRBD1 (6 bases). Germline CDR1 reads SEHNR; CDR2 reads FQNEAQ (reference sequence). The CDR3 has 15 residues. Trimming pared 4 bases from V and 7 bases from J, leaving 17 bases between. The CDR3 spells CASSSHWQGINEQFF. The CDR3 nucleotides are TGTGCCAGCAGCTCCCATTGGCAGGGGATAAATGAGCAGTTCTTC. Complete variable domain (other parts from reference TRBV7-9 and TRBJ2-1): DTGVSQNPRHKITKRGQNVTFRCDPISEHNRLYWYRQTLGQGPEFLTYFQNEAQLEKSRLLSDRFSAERPKGSFSTLEIQRTEQGDSAMYLCASSSHWQGINEQFFGPGTRLTVL.

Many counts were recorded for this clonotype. As DNA, the CDR3 is TGTGCCAGCAGAACAGGGGCGGATTCACCCCTCCACTTT. Protein: CASRTGADSPLHF. This chain links TRBV7-9 with TRBJ1-6; TRBD1 aligns across 7 bases. This CDR3 spans 13 amino acids. V shed 6 bases and J 8 bases; nucleotides not matched to a gene: 4. Germline loops: CDR1 SEHNR, CDR2 FQNEAQ (reference sequence).

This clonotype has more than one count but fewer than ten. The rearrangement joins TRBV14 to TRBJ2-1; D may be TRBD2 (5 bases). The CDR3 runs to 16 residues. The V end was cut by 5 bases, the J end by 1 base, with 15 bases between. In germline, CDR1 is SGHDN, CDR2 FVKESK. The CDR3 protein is CASSELMKRSYNEQFF. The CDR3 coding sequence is TGTGCCAGCAGCGAACTAATGAAGCGGTCCTACAATGAGCAGTTCTTC. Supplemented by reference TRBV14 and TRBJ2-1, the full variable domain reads EAGVTQFPSHSVIEKGQTVTLRCDPISGHDNLYWYRRVMGKEIKFLLHFVKESKQDESGMPNNRFLAERTGGTYSTLKVQPAELEDSGVYFCASSELMKRSYNEQFFGPGTRLTVL.

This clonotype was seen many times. As DNA, the CDR3 is TGCGCCAGCAGCTCCGGACAGGTGTCCTACGAGCAGTACTTC. It yields the protein CASSSGQVSYEQYF. The V gene is TRBV5-1, the J gene TRBJ2-7; 7 nucleotides line up with TRBD1. The J segment lost 1 base and the V segment lost 3 bases, leaving 4 bases of the junction unmatched. Germline V gene lookup returns CDR1 SGHRS and CDR2 YFSETQ. This CDR3 is 14 amino acids long.

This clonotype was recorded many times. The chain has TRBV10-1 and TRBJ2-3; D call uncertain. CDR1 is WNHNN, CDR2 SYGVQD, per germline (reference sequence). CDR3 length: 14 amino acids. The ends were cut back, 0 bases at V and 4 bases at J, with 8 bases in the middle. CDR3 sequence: CASSESLDPDTQYF. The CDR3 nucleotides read TGCGCCAGCAGTGAGTCGTTGGACCCAGATACGCAGTATTTT.

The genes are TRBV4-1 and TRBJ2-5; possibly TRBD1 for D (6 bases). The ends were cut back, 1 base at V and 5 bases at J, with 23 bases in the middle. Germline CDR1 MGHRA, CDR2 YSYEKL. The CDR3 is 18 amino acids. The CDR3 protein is CASSQALGDNRPWETQYF. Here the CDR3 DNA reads TGCGCCAGCAGCCAAGCTCTCGGGGACAATAGGCCATGGGAGACCCAGTACTTC.

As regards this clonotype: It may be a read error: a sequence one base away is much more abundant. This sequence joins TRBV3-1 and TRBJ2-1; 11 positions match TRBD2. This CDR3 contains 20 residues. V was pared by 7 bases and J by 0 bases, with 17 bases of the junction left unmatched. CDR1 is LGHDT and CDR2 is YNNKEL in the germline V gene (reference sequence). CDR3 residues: CASTQLTGTSGPNSYNEQFF. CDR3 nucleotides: TGTGCCAGCACCCAGCTAACCGGGACTAGCGGTCCAAACTCCTACAATGAGCAGTTCTTC.

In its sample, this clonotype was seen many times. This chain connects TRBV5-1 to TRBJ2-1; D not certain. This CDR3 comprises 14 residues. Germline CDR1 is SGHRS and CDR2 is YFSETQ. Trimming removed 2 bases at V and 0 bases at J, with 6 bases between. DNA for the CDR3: TGCGCCAGCAGCTTTTCAGGCTCCTACAATGAGCAGTTCTTC. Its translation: CASSFSGSYNEQFF.

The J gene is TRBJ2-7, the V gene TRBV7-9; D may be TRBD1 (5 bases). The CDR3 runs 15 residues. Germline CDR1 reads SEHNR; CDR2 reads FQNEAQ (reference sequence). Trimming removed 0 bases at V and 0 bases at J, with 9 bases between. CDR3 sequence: CASSLAQAISYEQYF. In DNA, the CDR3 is TGTGCCAGCAGCTTAGCACAGGCGATCTCCTACGAGCAGTACTTC.

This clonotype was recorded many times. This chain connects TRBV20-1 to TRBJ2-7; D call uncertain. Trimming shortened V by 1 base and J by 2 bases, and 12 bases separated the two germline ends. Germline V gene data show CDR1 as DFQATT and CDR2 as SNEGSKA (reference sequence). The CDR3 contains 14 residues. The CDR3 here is CSARADTATYEQYF. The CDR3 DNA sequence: TGCAGTGCTAGAGCAGACACTGCCACCTACGAGCAGTACTTC.

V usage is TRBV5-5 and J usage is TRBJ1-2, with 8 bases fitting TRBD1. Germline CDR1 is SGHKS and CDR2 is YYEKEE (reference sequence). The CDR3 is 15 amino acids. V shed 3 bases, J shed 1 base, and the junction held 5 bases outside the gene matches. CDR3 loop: CASSYGTGGNYGYTF. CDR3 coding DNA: TGTGCCAGCAGCTATGGGACAGGTGGTAACTATGGCTACACCTTC.

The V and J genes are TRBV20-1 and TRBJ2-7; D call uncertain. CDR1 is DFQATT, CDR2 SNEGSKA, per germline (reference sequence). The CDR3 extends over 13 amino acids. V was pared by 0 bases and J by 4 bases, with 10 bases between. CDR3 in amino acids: CSARDPWAYEQYF. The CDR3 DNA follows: TGCAGTGCTAGAGATCCCTGGGCTTACGAGCAGTACTTC.